This paragraph reports one TCR beta chain. Its antigen is unidentified. This sample stems from a study of OX40 agonist ivuxolimab in advanced cancers. Regarding the study as a whole: Partial responders at 0.1-3.0 mg/kg showed near-lowest clonal expansion.

This CDR3 spans 16 amino acids. Per the germline V gene, CDR1 is SGDLS and CDR2 is YYNGEE. The trim removed 0 bases at V and 4 bases at J, leaving 8 bases unmatched. TCRdb's table, derived via immunoSEQ multiplex PCR, lists solely in-frame clones and lacks some. The profile shows 80,000 or so clones, 85% of them singletons. This material consisted of CD4+ or CD8+ T cells sorted from blood, taken in a trial of the OX40 agonist ivuxolimab. The clonotype comes from an adult with an advanced solid tumor such as melanoma, head and neck, liver or kidney cancer. V and J are TRBV9 and TRBJ1-1; TRBD1 matches at 8 bases. Here the CDR3 reads CASSVGAGGEGTEAFF. Here the CDR3 DNA reads TGTGCCAGCAGCGTAGGGGCAGGGGGCGAGGGCACTGAAGCTTTCTTT.